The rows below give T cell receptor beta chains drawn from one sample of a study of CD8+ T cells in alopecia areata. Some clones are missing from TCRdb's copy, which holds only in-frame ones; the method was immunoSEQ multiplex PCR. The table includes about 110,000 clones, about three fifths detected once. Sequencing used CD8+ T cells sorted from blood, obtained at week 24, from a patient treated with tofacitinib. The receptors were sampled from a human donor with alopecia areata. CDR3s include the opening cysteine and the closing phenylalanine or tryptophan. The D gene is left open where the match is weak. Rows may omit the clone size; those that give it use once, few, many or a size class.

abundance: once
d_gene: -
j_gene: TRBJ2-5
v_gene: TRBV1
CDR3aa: CTSSQDRDGAGETQYF
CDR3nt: TGCACCAGCAGCCAAGATCGGGACGGGGCGGGGGAGACCCAGTACTTC

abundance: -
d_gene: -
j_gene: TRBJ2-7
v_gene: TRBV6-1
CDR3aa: CASRSPRGGPYEQYF
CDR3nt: TGTGCCAGCAGATCTCCGAGGGGGGGACCTTACGAGCAGTACTTC

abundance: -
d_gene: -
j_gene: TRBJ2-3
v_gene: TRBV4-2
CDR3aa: CASSQTGRTDTQYF
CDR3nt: TGTGCCAGCAGCCAGACAGGGAGGACAGATACGCAGTATTTT

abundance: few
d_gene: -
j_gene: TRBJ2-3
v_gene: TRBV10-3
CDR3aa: CAISDVGRGEDTQYF
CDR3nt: TGTGCCATCAGTGATGTCGGCAGGGGAGAAGATACGCAGTATTTT

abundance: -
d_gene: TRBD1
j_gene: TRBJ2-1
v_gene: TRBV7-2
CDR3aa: CASGDRYNEQFF
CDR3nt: TGTGCCAGTGGGGACAGGTACAATGAGCAGTTCTTC

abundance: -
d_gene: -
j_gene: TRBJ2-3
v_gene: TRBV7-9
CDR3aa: CASSSPWGFDELGDTQYF
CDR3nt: TGTGCCAGCAGCTCCCCATGGGGGTTCGACGAATTAGGAGATACGCAGTATTTT

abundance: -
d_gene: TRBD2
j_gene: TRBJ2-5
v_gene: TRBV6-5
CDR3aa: CASSYSAGGPYETQYF
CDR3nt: TGTGCCAGCAGTTACTCAGCGGGGGGGCCTTACGAGACCCAGTACTTC

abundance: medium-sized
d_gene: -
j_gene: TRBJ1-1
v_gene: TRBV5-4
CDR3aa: CASSLMEGITEAFF
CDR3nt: TGTGCCAGCAGCTTGATGGAGGGAATCACTGAAGCTTTCTTT

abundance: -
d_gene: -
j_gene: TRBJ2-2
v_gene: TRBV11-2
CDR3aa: CASSFNTGELFF
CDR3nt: TGTGCCAGCAGCTTTAACACCGGGGAGCTGTTTTTT

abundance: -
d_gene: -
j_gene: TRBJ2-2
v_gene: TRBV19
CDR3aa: CASSHMWGQATGELFF
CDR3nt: TGTGCCAGTAGCCATATGTGGGGGCAGGCCACCGGGGAGCTGTTTTTT

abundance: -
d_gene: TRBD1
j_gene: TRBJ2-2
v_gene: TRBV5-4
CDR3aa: CASSLLGQEDTGELFF
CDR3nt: TGTGCCAGCAGCTTGCTGGGACAGGAGGACACCGGGGAGCTGTTTTTT

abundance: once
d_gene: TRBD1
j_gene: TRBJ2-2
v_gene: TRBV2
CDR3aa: CASSGTGTGELFF
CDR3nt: TGTGCGTCCTCCGGGACAGGGACCGGGGAGCTGTTTTTT

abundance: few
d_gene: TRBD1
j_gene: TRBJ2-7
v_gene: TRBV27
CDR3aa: CASNPGTGTIYEQYF
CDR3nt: TGTGCCAGCAACCCCGGGACAGGGACTATTTACGAGCAGTACTTC

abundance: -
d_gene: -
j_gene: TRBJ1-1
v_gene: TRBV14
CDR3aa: CASSQERGRQMNTEAFF
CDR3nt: TGTGCCAGCAGCCAAGAACGTGGCAGACAGATGAACACTGAAGCTTTCTTT

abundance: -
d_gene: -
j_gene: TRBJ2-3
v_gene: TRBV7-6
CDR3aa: CASSLMPAGLSTDTQYF
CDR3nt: TGTGCCAGCAGCTTAATGCCAGCCGGGTTGAGCACAGATACGCAGTATTTT

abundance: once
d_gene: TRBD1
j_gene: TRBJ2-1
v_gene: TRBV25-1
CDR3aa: CASIDRDNEQFF
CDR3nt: TGTGCCAGCATAGACAGGGACAATGAGCAGTTCTTC

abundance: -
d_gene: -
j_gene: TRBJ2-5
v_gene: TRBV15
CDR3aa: CATSRDRGREQETQYF
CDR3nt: TGTGCCACCAGCAGAGACCGAGGACGGGAACAAGAGACCCAGTACTTC

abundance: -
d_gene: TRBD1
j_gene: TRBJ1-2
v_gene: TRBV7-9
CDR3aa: CASSPPTKGQLYGYTF
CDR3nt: TGTGCCAGCAGCCCCCCCACTAAGGGACAGCTTTATGGCTACACCTTC

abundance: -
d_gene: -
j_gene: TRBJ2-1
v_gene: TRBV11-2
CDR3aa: CASSTQGGYNEQFF
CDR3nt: TGTGCCAGCAGTACCCAGGGGGGCTACAATGAGCAGTTCTTC

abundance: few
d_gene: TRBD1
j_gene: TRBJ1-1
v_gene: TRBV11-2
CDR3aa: CASSLGPGTGIDMNTEAFF
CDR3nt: TGTGCCAGCAGCTTAGGGCCCGGGACAGGAATCGACATGAACACTGAAGCTTTCTTT

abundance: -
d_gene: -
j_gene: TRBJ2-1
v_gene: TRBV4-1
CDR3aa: CASSPSYNEQFF
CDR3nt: TGCGCCAGCAGCCCCAGCTACAATGAGCAGTTCTTC

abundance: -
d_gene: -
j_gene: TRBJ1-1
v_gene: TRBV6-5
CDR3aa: CASGVTEGNTEAFF
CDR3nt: TGTGCCAGTGGGGTCACGGAAGGAAACACTGAAGCTTTCTTT

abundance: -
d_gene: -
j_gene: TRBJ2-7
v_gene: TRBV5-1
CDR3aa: CASSLTGTYEQYF
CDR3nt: TGCGCCAGCAGCTTGACAGGGACCTACGAGCAGTACTTC